This T cell receptor (beta chain) stems from a study of blood T cell repertoires in COVID-19. About the study: The United States, Italy and Spain provided the acute and convalescent COVID-19 samples. Sources were T cells, B-cell-depleted T cells, or PBMCs; the material itself was cDNA or gDNA.

The V gene's germline CDR1 is LNHNV and CDR2 YYDKDF (reference sequence). With 1 base removed from V and 1 base from J, the gap between germline ends came to 8 bases. CDR3 length: 14 residues. Followed longitudinally, the Seattle patients had been enrolled during active infection. In the source study's methods: Estimated nucleated cell counts came from reference gene primer amplification. Using immunoSEQ multiplex PCR, the repertoire was profiled, and TCRdb retains in-frame clones only, with some absent. V, J and clone size derive from that table, while D and trimming were established from the DNA sequence. The repertoire consists of 55,000 to 70,000 clones, with 75% to 90% occurring once and the leading ten covering roughly a fifth.

The chain carries TRBV15 and TRBJ2-7; D possibly corresponds to TRBD1 (5 bases). Material: peripheral blood. This receptor was identified in an elderly woman with COVID-19, enrolled during active disease. CDR3 sequence: CATSRGTGSYEQYF. CDR3 coding DNA: TGTGCCACCAGCAGAGGTACAGGTTCCTACGAGCAGTACTTC.